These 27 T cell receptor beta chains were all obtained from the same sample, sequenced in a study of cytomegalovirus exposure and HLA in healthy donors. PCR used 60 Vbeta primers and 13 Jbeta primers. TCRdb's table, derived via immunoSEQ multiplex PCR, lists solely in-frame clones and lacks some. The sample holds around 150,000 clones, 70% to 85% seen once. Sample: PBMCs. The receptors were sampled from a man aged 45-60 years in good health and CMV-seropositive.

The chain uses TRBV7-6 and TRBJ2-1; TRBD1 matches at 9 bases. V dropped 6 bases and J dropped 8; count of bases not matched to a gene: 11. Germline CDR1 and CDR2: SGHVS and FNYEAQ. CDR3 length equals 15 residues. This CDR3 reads CASRPDRGLLDEQFF. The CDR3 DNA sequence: TGTGCCAGCAGGCCGGACAGGGGTTTATTGGATGAGCAGTTCTTC.

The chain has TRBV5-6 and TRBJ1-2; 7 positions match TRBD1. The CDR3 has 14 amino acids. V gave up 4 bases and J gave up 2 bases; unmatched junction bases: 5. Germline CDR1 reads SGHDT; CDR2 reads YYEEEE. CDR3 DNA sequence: TGTGCCAGCAGCCTTGGGACAGCGAACTATGGCTACACCTTC. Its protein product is CASSLGTANYGYTF.

The CDR3 loop is CASSQDWGQASNEQFF. DNA of the CDR3: TGCGCCAGCAGCCAAGATTGGGGACAGGCTTCTAATGAGCAGTTCTTC. The chain recombines TRBV4-3 with TRBJ2-1; 8 bases agree with TRBD1. J lost 7 bases, V lost 0 bases, and 8 bases had no gene match. CDR1 and CDR2 (germline): LGHNA, YSLEER. This CDR3 contains 16 residues.

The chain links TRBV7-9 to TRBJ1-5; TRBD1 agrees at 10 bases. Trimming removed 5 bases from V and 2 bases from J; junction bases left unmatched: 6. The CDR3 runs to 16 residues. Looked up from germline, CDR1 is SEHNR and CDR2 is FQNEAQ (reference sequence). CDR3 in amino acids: CASSTWTGGRNQPQHF. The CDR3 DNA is TGTGCCAGCAGCACCTGGACAGGGGGTCGCAATCAGCCCCAGCATTTT.

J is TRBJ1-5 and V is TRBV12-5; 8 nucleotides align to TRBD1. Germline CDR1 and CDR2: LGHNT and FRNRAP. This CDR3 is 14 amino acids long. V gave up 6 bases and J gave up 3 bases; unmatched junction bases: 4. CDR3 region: CASGRTGNNQPQHF. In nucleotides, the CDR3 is TGTGCTAGTGGCCGGACAGGGAACAATCAGCCCCAGCATTTT.

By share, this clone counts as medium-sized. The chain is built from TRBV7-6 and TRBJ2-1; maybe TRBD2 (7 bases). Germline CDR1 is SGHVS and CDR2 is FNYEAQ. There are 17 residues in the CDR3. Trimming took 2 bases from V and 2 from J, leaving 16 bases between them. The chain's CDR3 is CASSLSVRGGTYNEQFF. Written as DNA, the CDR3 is TGTGCCAGCAGCTTAAGCGTGAGGGGGGGGACCTACAATGAGCAGTTCTTC.

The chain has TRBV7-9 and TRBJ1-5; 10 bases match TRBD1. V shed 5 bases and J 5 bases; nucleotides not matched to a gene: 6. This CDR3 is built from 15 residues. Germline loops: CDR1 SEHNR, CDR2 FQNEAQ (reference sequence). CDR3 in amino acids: CASSETGGADQPQHF. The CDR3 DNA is TGTGCCAGCAGCGAGACAGGGGGCGCGGATCAGCCCCAGCATTTT. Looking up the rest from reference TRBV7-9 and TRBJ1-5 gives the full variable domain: DTGVSQNPRHKITKRGQNVTFRCDPISEHNRLYWYRQTLGQGPEFLTYFQNEAQLEKSRLLSDRFSAERPKGSFSTLEIQRTEQGDSAMYLCASSETGGADQPQHFGDGTRLSIL.

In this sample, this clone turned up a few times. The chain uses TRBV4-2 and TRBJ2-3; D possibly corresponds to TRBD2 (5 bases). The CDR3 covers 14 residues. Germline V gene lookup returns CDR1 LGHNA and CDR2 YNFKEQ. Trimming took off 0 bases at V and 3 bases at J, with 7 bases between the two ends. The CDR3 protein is CASSQEEGTDTQYF. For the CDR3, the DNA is TGTGCCAGCAGCCAAGAAGAGGGTACAGATACGCAGTATTTT.

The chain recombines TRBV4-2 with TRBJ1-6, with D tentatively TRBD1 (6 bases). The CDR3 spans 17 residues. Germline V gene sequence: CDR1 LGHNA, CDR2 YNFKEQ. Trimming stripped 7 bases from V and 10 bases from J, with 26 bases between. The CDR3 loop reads CASTSGPPQGMGSPLHF. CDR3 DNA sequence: TGTGCCAGCACCTCAGGCCCGCCGCAGGGGATGGGGTCACCCCTCCACTTT.

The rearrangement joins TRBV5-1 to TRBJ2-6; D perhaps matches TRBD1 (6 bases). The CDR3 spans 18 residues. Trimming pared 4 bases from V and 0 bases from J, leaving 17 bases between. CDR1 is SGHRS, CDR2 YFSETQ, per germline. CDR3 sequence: CASSQLGQKSSGANVLTF. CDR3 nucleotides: TGCGCCAGCAGCCAACTAGGACAGAAGAGCTCTGGGGCCAACGTCCTGACTTTC.

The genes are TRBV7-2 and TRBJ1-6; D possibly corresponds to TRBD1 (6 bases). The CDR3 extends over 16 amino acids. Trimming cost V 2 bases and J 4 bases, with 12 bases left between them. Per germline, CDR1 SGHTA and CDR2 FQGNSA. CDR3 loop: CASSLSNRAYNSPLHF. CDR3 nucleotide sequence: TGTGCCAGCAGCTTATCCAACAGGGCTTATAATTCACCCCTCCACTTT.

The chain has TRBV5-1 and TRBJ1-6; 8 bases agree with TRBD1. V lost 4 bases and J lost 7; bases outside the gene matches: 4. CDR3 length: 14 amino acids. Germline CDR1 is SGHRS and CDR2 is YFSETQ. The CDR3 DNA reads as TGCGCCAGCAGCCCCCGACAGGGGAATTCACCCCTCCACTTT. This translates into CASSPRQGNSPLHF. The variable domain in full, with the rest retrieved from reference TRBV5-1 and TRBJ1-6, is KAGVTQTPRYLIKTRGQQVTLSCSPISGHRSVSWYQQTPGQGLQFLFEYFSETQRNKGNFPGRFSGRQFSNSRSEMNVSTLELGDSALYLCASSPRQGNSPLHFGNGTRLTVT.

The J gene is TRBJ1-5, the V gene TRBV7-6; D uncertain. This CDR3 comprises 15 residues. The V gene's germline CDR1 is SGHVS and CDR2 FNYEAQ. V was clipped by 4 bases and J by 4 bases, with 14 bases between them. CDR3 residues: CASSSAFGENQPQHF. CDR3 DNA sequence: TGTGCCAGCAGCTCAGCCTTCGGGGAGAATCAGCCCCAGCATTTT.

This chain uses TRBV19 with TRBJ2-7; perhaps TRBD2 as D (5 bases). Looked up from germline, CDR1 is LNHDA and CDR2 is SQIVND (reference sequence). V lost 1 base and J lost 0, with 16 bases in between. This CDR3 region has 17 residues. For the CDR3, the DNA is TGTGCCAGTAGTATAGTGATGAGCCAGACTACCTCCTACGAGCAGTACTTC. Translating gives CASSIVMSQTTSYEQYF.

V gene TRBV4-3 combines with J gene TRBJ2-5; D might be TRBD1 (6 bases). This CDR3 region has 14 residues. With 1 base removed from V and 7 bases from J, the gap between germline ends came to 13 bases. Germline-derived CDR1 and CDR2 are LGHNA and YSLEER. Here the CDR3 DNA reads TGCGCCAGCAGCCAAGGCACAGGGTTGGCGACCCAGTACTTC. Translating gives CASSQGTGLATQYF.

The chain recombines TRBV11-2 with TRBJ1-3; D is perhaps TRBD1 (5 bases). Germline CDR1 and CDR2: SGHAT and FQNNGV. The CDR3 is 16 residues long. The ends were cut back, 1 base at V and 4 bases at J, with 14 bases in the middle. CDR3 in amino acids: CASSLVASGNGNTIYF. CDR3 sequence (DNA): TGTGCCAGCAGCTTAGTTGCCTCAGGGAACGGAAACACCATATATTTT.

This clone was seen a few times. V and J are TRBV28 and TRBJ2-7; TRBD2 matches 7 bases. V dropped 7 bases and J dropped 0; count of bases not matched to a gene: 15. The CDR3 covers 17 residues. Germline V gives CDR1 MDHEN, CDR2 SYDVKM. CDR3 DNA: TGTGCCAGCACCCTTTCTAAATACGGGAGGAGCTCCTACGAGCAGTACTTC. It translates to CASTLSKYGRSSYEQYF.

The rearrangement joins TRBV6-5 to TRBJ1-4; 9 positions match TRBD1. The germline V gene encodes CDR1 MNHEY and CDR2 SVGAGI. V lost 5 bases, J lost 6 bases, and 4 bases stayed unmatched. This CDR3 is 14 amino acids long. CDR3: CASSGQGRDEKLFF. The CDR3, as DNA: TGTGCCAGCAGTGGACAGGGGAGGGATGAAAAACTGTTTTTT.

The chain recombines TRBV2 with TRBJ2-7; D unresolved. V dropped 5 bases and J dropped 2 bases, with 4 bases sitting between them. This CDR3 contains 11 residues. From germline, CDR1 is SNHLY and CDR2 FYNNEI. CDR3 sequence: CASSQTYEQYF. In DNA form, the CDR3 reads TGTGCCAGCAGTCAAACCTACGAGCAGTACTTC.

The CDR3 here is CASSLDLSYEQYF. In DNA, the CDR3 is TGTGCCAGCAGCTTAGATCTTTCCTACGAGCAGTACTTC. The chain employs TRBV11-2 and TRBJ2-7, with D unclear. Trimming cost V 0 bases and J 1 base, with 4 bases left between them. The germline V gene has CDR1 SGHAT and CDR2 FQNNGV. The CDR3 has 13 residues. Looking up the rest from reference TRBV11-2 and TRBJ2-7 gives the full variable domain: EAGVAQSPRYKIIEKRQSVAFWCNPISGHATLYWYQQILGQGPKLLIQFQNNGVVDDSQLPKDRFSAERLKGVDSTLKIQPAKLEDSAVYLCASSLDLSYEQYFGPGTRLTVT.

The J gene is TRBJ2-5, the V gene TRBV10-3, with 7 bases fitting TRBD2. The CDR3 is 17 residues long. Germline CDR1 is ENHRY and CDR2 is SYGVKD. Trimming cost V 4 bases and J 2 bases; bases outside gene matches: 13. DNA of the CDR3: TGTGCCATCAGTGCCATAGCGGGCGGGACGAATCAAGAGACCCAGTACTTC. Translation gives CAISAIAGGTNQETQYF.

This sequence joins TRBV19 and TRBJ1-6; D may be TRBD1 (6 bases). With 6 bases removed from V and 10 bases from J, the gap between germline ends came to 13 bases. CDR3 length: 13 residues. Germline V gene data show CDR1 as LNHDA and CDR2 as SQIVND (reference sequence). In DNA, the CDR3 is TGTGCCAGTAGCGGGAGGGGGTTCTCACCCCTCCACTTT. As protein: CASSGRGFSPLHF.

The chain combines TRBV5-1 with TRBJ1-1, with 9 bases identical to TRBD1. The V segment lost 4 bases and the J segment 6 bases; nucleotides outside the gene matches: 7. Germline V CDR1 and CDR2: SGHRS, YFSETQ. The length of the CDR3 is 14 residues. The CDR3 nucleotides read TGCGCCAGCAGCGTGGGACAGGGTGGACCTGAAGCTTTCTTT. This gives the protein CASSVGQGGPEAFF. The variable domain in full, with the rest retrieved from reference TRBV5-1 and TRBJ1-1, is KAGVTQTPRYLIKTRGQQVTLSCSPISGHRSVSWYQQTPGQGLQFLFEYFSETQRNKGNFPGRFSGRQFSNSRSEMNVSTLELGDSALYLCASSVGQGGPEAFFGQGTRLTVV.

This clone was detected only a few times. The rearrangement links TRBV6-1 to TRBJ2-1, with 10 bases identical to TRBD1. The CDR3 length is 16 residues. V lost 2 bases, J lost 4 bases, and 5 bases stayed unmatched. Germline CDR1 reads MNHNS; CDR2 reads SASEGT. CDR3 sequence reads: CASSERGTGAYNEQFF. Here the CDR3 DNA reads TGTGCCAGCAGTGAAAGGGGGACAGGGGCATACAATGAGCAGTTCTTC.

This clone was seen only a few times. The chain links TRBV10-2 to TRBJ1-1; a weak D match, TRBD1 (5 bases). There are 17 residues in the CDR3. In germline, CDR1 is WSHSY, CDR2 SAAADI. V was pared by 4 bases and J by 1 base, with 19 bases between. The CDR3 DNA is TGCGCCAGCAGTGGGGGGAGGAGGGAGGTCGAGAACACTGAAGCTTTCTTT. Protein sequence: CASSGGRREVENTEAFF.

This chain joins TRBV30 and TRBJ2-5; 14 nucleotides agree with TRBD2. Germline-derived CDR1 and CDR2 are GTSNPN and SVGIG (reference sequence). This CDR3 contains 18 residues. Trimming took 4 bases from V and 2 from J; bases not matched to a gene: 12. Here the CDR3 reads CAWTLSGTSGGRQETQYF. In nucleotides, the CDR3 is TGTGCCTGGACACTTTCTGGGACTAGCGGGGGCCGTCAAGAGACCCAGTACTTC. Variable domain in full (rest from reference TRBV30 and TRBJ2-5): SQTIHQWPATLVQPVGSPLSLECTVEGTSNPNLYWYRQAAGRGLQLLFYSVGIGQISSEVPQNLSASRPQDRQFILSSKKLLLSDSGFYLCAWTLSGTSGGRQETQYFGPGTRLLVL.

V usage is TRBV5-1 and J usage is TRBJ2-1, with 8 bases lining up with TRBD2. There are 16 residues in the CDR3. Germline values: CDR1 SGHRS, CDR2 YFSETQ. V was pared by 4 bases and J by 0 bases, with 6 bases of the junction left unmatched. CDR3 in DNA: TGCGCCAGCAGCGCCACTAGCGGCAACTCCTACAATGAGCAGTTCTTC. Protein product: CASSATSGNSYNEQFF.